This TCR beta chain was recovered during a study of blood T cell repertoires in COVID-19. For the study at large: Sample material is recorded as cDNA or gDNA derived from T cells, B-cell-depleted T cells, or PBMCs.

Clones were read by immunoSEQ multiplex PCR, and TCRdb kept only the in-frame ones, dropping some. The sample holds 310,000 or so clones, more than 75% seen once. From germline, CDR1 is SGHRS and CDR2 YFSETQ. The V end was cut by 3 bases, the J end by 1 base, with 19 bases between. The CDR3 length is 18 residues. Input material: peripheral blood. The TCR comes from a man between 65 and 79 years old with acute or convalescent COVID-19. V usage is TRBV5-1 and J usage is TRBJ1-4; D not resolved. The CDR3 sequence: CASSSGIIKLRTNEKLFF. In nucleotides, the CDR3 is TGCGCCAGCAGCTCGGGGATCATAAAGCTTAGAACTAATGAAAAACTGTTTTTT.